A selection of T cell receptor beta chains follows, all from one sample in a study of immunodeficiency. Only in-frame clones appear in the TCRdb table, and some are missing; sequencing was by immunoSEQ multiplex PCR. The sample has a few thousand clones; about 90% are singletons. The sample was CD4+ T cells from blood. These receptors were taken from a human donor in good health. CDR3s include the opening cysteine and the closing phenylalanine or tryptophan. A D gene is named only where the DNA matches it firmly. Clone size is given for some rows only: seen once, a few or many times, or a class if the clone is expanded.

V gene: TRBV19
D gene: TRBD1
clone size: .
J gene: TRBJ1-1
CDR3 protein: CASSIYGRGDTEAFF
CDR3 DNA: TGTGCCAGTAGTATATACGGCAGGGGGGACACTGAAGCTTTCTTT

V gene: TRBV2
D gene: TRBD2
clone size: .
J gene: TRBJ2-2
CDR3 protein: CASKGLATNTGELFF
CDR3 DNA: TGTGCCAGCAAAGGACTAGCGACGAACACCGGGGAGCTGTTTTTT

V gene: TRBV4-2
D gene: .
clone size: few
J gene: TRBJ2-1
CDR3 protein: CASSIRSRRLAAFYNEQFF
CDR3 DNA: TGTGCCAGCAGCATACGGTCCCGCCGACTGGCCGCCTTCTACAATGAGCAGTTCTTC

V gene: TRBV5-1
D gene: .
clone size: .
J gene: TRBJ2-5
CDR3 protein: CASSGGTADVETQYF
CDR3 DNA: TGCGCCAGCAGCGGGGGGACAGCGGATGTGGAGACCCAGTACTTC

V gene: TRBV28
D gene: .
clone size: .
J gene: TRBJ2-1
CDR3 protein: CASSTRQKRNYNEQFF
CDR3 DNA: TGTGCCAGCAGTACCCGACAGAAACGAAACTACAATGAGCAGTTCTTC

V gene: TRBV5-6
D gene: .
clone size: .
J gene: TRBJ2-2
CDR3 protein: CASSLLGEAGELFF
CDR3 DNA: TGTGCCAGCAGCTTGCTAGGGGAGGCCGGGGAGCTGTTTTTT

V gene: TRBV18
D gene: .
clone size: .
J gene: TRBJ2-3
CDR3 protein: CASSSTDTQYF
CDR3 DNA: TGTGCCAGCTCTAGCACAGATACGCAGTATTTT

V gene: TRBV20-1
D gene: .
clone size: few
J gene: TRBJ1-1
CDR3 protein: CSASSRGSSAPEAFF
CDR3 DNA: TGCAGTGCTAGTTCTCGGGGGTCTTCGGCGCCTGAAGCTTTCTTT

V gene: TRBV5-1
D gene: .
clone size: .
J gene: TRBJ2-7
CDR3 protein: CASSFAYGDSYEQYF
CDR3 DNA: TGCGCCAGCAGCTTTGCGTACGGAGACTCCTACGAGCAGTACTTC

V gene: TRBV12-3/TRBV12-4
D gene: .
clone size: once
J gene: TRBJ1-1
CDR3 protein: CASSLIFPRDAFF
CDR3 DNA: TGTGCCAGCAGTTTAATTTTTCCGAGGGACGCTTTCTTT

V gene: TRBV7-2
D gene: TRBD2
clone size: .
J gene: TRBJ2-5
CDR3 protein: CASRGPGLAGQETQYF
CDR3 DNA: TGTGCCAGCAGGGGACCGGGACTAGCGGGCCAAGAGACCCAGTACTTC

V gene: TRBV24-1
D gene: .
clone size: .
J gene: TRBJ2-5
CDR3 protein: CATSDRRAPRQETQYF
CDR3 DNA: TGTGCCACCAGTGATCGCCGGGCCCCACGCCAGGAGACCCAGTACTTC

V gene: TRBV18
D gene: TRBD2
clone size: .
J gene: TRBJ2-7
CDR3 protein: CASSPLGAGSYEQYF
CDR3 DNA: TGTGCCAGCTCACCTCTCGGAGCGGGGTCCTACGAGCAGTACTTC